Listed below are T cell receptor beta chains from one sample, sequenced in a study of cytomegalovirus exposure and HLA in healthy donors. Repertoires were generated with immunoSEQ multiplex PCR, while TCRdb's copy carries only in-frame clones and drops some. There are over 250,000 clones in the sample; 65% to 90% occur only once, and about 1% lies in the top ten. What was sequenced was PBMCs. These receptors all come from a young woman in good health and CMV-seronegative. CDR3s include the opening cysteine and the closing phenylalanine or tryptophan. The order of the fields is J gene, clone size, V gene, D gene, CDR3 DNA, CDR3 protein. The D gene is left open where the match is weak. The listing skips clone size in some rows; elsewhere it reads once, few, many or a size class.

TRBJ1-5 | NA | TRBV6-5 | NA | TGTGCCAGCAAGAGGGATAGCAATCAGCCCCAGCATTTT | CASKRDSNQPQHF
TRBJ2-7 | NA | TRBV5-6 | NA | TGTGCCAGCAGCTTGGGTCCGACAGTTACCTACGAGCAGTACTTC | CASSLGPTVTYEQYF
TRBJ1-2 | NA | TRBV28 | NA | TGTGCCAGCACCACCGGCGGTGACCTACTCGGTTGGACCTTC | CASTTGGDLLGWTF
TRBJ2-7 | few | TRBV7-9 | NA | TGTGCCAGCAGCTTAGGCGGCAGGGGGGAGTACTTC | CASSLGGRGEYF
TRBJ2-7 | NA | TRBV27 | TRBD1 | TGTGCCAGCAGTTTGGACAGGGGGTCTCTCGGCGAGCAGTACTTC | CASSLDRGSLGEQYF
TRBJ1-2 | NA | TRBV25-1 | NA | TGTGCCAGCAAAGACAGCGGGGCCGTCTACACCTTC | CASKDSGAVYTF
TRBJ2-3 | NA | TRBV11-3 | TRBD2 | TGTGCCAGCAGCTCCAAGACTAGCGTTGCAGATACGCAGTATTTT | CASSSKTSVADTQYF
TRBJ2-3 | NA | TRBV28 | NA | TGTGCCAGCAGTTTCCCAGCGGGCTCTAGCACAGATACGCAGTATTTT | CASSFPAGSSTDTQYF
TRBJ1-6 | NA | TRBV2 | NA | TGTGCCAGTATCGCGGCGGGAACTTCACCCCTCCACTTT | CASIAAGTSPLHF
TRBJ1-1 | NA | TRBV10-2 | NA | TGCGCCAGCAGTGCCACAGGGAACACTGAAGCTTTCTTT | CASSATGNTEAFF
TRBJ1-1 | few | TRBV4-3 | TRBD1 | TGCGCCAGCAGCCAAGATCCGCAGGGGGCGAACACTGAAGCTTTCTTT | CASSQDPQGANTEAFF
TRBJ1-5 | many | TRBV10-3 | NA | TGTGCCATCAGAAGGCGGCAGAACAATCAGCCCCAGCATTTT | CAIRRRQNNQPQHF
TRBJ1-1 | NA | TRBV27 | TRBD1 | TGTGCCAGCAGTTCGGGACAGGGGTGGACTGAAGCTTTCTTT | CASSSGQGWTEAFF
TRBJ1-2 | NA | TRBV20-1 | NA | TGCAGTGCTAGAGTTTCCGATGGCTACACCTTC | CSARVSDGYTF
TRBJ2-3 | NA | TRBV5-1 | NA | TGCGCCAGCAGCAGCCCGGCGGCGGGCGGCTACACAGATACGCAGTATTTT | CASSSPAAGGYTDTQYF
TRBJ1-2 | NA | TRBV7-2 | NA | TGTGCCAGCAGCCGGCCCCGGGAAGGCTACACCTTC | CASSRPREGYTF
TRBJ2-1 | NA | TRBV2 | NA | TGTGCCAGCAGGTACAGGGGGCTGCTAGCGGGAGACAGGGCATACAATGAGCAGTTCTTC | CASRYRGLLAGDRAYNEQFF
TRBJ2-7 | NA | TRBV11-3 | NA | TGTGCCAGCAGCCCCGGACATATGGGCGAGCAGTACTTC | CASSPGHMGEQYF
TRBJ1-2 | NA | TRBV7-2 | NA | TGTGCCAGCAGACGAGACTATGGCTACACCTTC | CASRRDYGYTF
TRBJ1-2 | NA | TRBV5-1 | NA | TGCGCCAGCAGCTTGGTCGGCAGGGTGGGCTACACCTTC | CASSLVGRVGYTF
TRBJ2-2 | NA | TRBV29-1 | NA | TGCAGCGTTCGGGGCGGGATGAACACCGGGGAGCTGTTTTTT | CSVRGGMNTGELFF
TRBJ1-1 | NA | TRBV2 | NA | TGTGCCAGCAGTGAAGAGGGAGGGAACACTGAAGCTTTCTTT | CASSEEGGNTEAFF
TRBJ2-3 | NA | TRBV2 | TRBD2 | TGTGCCAGCACTGAGCGGACTAGCGGGACCACAACGCAGTATTTT | CASTERTSGTTTQYF
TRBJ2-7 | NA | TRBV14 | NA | TGTGCCAGCAGCCAATTGATCCGGACAGAGGTGACCTACGAGCAGTACTTC | CASSQLIRTEVTYEQYF
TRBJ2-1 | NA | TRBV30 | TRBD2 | TGTGCCTGGAGTGGTTGGGCTAGCGGGAGGGTCGCCGAATACAATGAGCAGTTCTTC | CAWSGWASGRVAEYNEQFF
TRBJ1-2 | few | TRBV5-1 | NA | TGCGCCAGCAGCTTTGAGGACTATGGCTACACCTTC | CASSFEDYGYTF
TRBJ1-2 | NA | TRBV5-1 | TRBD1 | TGCGCCAGCAGCTTTTCCAGGGGGGACTATGGCTACACCTTC | CASSFSRGDYGYTF
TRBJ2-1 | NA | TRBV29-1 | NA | TGCAGCGTTCCGGGACTGGCTTCTTACAATGAGCAGTTCTTC | CSVPGLASYNEQFF
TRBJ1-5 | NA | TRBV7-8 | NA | TGTGCCAGCAGCTCCACTCGGGTTTTTAGCAATCAGCCCCAGCATTTT | CASSSTRVFSNQPQHF
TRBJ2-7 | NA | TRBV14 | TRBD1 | TGTGCCAGCAGCGCCGGACAGGGGGATTTCTACGAGCAGTACTTC | CASSAGQGDFYEQYF
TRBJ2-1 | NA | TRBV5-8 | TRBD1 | TGTGCCAGCAGCCGACAGGGCAGCTCCTACAATGAGCAGTTCTTC | CASSRQGSSYNEQFF
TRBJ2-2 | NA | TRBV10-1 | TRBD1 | TGCGCCAGCCAAGGACAGGGGAGTAAAACCGGGGAGCTGTTTTTT | CASQGQGSKTGELFF
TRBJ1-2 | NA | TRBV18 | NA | TGTGCCAGCTCACGAACAGGTATTCGCGGCTACACCTTC | CASSRTGIRGYTF
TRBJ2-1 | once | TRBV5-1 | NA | TGCGCCAGCAGCTTGGCTGGAGGTCTCGCCTACAATGAGCAGTTCTTC | CASSLAGGLAYNEQFF
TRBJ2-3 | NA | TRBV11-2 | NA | TGTGCCAGCAGCTTCATTTACCGGGGAATCGTAGATACGCAGTATTTT | CASSFIYRGIVDTQYF
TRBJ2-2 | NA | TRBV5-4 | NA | TGTGCCAGCACCGTATCACTAGCTACGACCGGGGAGCTGTTTTTT | CASTVSLATTGELFF